This T cell receptor beta chain was sequenced in a study of T cells after posttransplantation cyclophosphamide. This clone showed up many times. Libraries were prepared by immunoSEQ multiplex PCR; TCRdb keeps only in-frame clonotypes and omits some of them. The sample shows tens of thousands of clones, none of them appearing just once. The CDR3 has 16 residues. V lost 4 bases and J lost 1; bases outside the gene matches: 5. Germline V gives CDR1 SGHKS, CDR2 YYEKEE (reference sequence). Source material: PBMCs. The chain has TRBV5-5 and TRBJ1-1, with 12 nucleotides matching TRBD1. The TCR comes from a woman aged 45-65 years in good health and a related stem cell transplant donor. This chain's CDR3 is CASSRGQGAGNTEAFF. The CDR3 nucleotides are TGTGCCAGCAGCCGGGGACAGGGGGCAGGGAACACTGAAGCTTTCTTT.